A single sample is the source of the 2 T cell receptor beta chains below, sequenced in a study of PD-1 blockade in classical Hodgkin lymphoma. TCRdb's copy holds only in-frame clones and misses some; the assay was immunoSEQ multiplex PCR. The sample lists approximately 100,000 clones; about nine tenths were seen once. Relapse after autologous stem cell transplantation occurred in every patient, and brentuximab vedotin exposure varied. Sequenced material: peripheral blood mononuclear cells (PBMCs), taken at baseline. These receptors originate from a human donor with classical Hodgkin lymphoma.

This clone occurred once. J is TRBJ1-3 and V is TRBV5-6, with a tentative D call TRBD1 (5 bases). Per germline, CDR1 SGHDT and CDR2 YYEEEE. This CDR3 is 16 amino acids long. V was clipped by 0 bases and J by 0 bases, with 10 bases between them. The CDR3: CASSLALGGSGNTIYF. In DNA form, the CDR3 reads TGTGCCAGCAGCTTGGCGCTCGGGGGCTCTGGAAACACCATATATTTT.

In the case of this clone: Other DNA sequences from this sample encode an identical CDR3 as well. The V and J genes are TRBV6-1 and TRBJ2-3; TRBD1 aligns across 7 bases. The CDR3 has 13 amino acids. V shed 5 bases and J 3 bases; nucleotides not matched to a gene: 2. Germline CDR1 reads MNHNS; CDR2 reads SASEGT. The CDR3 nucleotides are TGTGCCAGCAGTCGACAGGGAACAGATACGCAGTATTTT. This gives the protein CASSRQGTDTQYF.